These 14 T cell receptor beta chains came from one sample sequenced in a study of blood T cell repertoires in COVID-19. Measured with immunoSEQ multiplex PCR; TCRdb has only the in-frame clones, and not every one. The sample includes hundreds of thousands of clones, 88% of them seen just once. Specimen: peripheral blood. The source is a woman in her 70s with COVID-19, enrolled during active disease.

V and J are TRBV2 and TRBJ1-1; D perhaps matches TRBD1 (6 bases). V was clipped by 6 bases and J by 1 base, with 9 bases between them. This CDR3 spans 13 amino acids. The germline V gene encodes CDR1 SNHLY and CDR2 FYNNEI. The CDR3 DNA is TGTGCCAGCAGAAAGGGGGAGAACACTGAAGCTTTCTTT. It specifies CASRKGENTEAFF.

The V gene is TRBV5-1, the J gene TRBJ1-2, with a weak D call TRBD1 (5 bases). Germline V gives CDR1 SGHRS, CDR2 YFSETQ. CDR3 size: 14 residues. The ends were cut back, 4 bases at V and 8 bases at J, with 18 bases in the middle. The CDR3 coding sequence is TGCGCCAGCAGCCGAGCAAGGGGTCCGGAGGGCTACACCTTC. Protein sequence: CASSRARGPEGYTF.

The V and J genes are TRBV7-9 and TRBJ1-2; possible D gene TRBD1, 6 bases. V lost 2 bases to trimming and J lost 6 bases, with 10 bases between them. The CDR3 loop spans 13 amino acids. Looked up from germline, CDR1 is SEHNR and CDR2 is FQNEAQ (reference sequence). In DNA, the CDR3 is TGTGCCAGCAGCTTAATTGAGGGGGATGGCTACACCTTC. Protein sequence: CASSLIEGDGYTF. Together with reference TRBV7-9 and TRBJ1-2, the CDR3 gives the full variable domain: DTGVSQNPRHKITKRGQNVTFRCDPISEHNRLYWYRQTLGQGPEFLTYFQNEAQLEKSRLLSDRFSAERPKGSFSTLEIQRTEQGDSAMYLCASSLIEGDGYTFGSGTRLTVV.

The rearrangement uses TRBV5-1 and TRBJ1-1, with 8 bases matching TRBD1. Germline trimming cut 0 bases from V and 1 base from J; bases unmatched to any gene: 2. The length of the CDR3 is 15 residues. Germline V gene lookup returns CDR1 SGHRS and CDR2 YFSETQ. This chain's CDR3 is CASSLGQGANTEAFF. CDR3 nucleotide sequence: TGCGCCAGCAGCTTGGGGCAGGGGGCGAACACTGAAGCTTTCTTT.

The rearrangement joins TRBV30 to TRBJ2-7, with D perhaps TRBD1 (5 bases). CDR1 GTSNPN and CDR2 SVGIG come from the germline V gene (reference sequence). V shed 1 base and J shed 3 bases, with 13 bases lying between them. This CDR3 contains 14 residues. CDR3: CAWSAPPRDYEQYF. The CDR3 DNA follows: TGTGCCTGGAGTGCACCCCCCAGGGACTACGAGCAGTACTTC.

The chain uses TRBV6-5 and TRBJ1-6, with 8 nucleotides matching TRBD1. J gave up 8 bases and V 6 bases, and 6 bases lay outside the gene matches. The CDR3 spans 14 residues. The germline CDR1 and CDR2 sequences are MNHEY and SVGAGI. CDR3 sequence: CASSTDRVDSPLHF. As DNA, the CDR3 is TGTGCCAGCAGCACGGACAGGGTGGATTCACCCCTCCACTTT.

The chain joins TRBV24-1 to TRBJ2-3; 7 positions agree with TRBD2. CDR1 is KGHDR and CDR2 is SFDVKD in the germline V gene. The CDR3 totals 16 residues. V was pared by 7 bases and J by 2 bases, with 11 bases of the junction left unmatched. CDR3 amino acids: CATRGRVWGSTDTQYF. CDR3 in DNA: TGTGCCACCAGGGGGAGGGTATGGGGGTCCACAGATACGCAGTATTTT.

The chain couples TRBV9 to TRBJ2-3; weak D call: TRBD2 (6 bases). The CDR3 totals 16 residues. The germline gives CDR1 SGDLS, CDR2 YYNGEE. Trimming cost V 0 bases and J 0 bases, with 11 bases left between them. This chain's CDR3 is CASSVGRLVSTDTQYF. CDR3 nucleotide sequence: TGTGCCAGCAGCGTAGGGAGACTAGTTAGCACAGATACGCAGTATTTT.

The chain has TRBV11-2 and TRBJ1-2, with D possibly TRBD1 on 5 matching bases. Germline assignment: CDR1 SGHAT and CDR2 FQNNGV. V was pared by 1 base and J by 5 bases, with 14 bases between. CDR3 length: 15 residues. The DNA for the CDR3 is TGTGCCAGCAGCTTAGTGGTAGGGGAAGAGTATGGCTACACCTTC. Protein product: CASSLVVGEEYGYTF.

The CDR3 DNA reads as TGTGCCACCAGGGGGACACTTACTAACACTGAAGCTTTCTTT. Its translation: CATRGTLTNTEAFF. This rearrangement joins TRBV24-1 to TRBJ1-1, with D possibly TRBD1 on 6 matching bases. The CDR3 is 14 residues long. V lost 7 bases and J 2 bases, leaving 13 bases between the germline ends. Germline CDR1 KGHDR, CDR2 SFDVKD.

The CDR3, as DNA: TGTGCCAGCAGCCGTGCGGGGGGACAGGGGGCAGATGGCTACACCTTC. Translation: CASSRAGGQGADGYTF. The genes are TRBV4-2 and TRBJ1-2; the match to TRBD1 covers 12 bases. J was trimmed by 6 bases and V by 4 bases; bases with no gene match: 9. Germline values: CDR1 LGHNA, CDR2 YNFKEQ. This CDR3 is built from 16 residues.

This clone was counted a single time. CDR3 coding DNA: TGTGCCAGCAGTTACTCGGAGACAGGGCACTATGGCTACACCTTC. Protein sequence: CASSYSETGHYGYTF. This chain joins TRBV6-5 and TRBJ1-2; 7 positions match TRBD1. Germline V gene sequence: CDR1 MNHEY, CDR2 SVGAGI. The CDR3 contains 15 residues. J gave up 3 bases and V 0 bases, and 4 bases lay outside the gene matches.

In its sample, this clone was seen once. V gene TRBV28 combines with J gene TRBJ1-3, with D perhaps matching TRBD1 (5 bases). Germline assignment: CDR1 MDHEN and CDR2 SYDVKM. The CDR3 loop spans 15 amino acids. Trimming cost V 6 bases and J 0 bases, with 12 bases left between them. The CDR3 nucleotides are TGTGCCAGCAGACAAGGGGCAAGCTCTGGAAACACCATATATTTT. This gives the protein CASRQGASSGNTIYF.

The chain combines TRBV12-2 with TRBJ1-4. TRBV12-2 is recorded as a pseudogene. The CDR3 runs 12 residues. This CDR3 is CARPPIDEKLFF. CDR3 sequence (DNA): TGTGCAAGACCCCCTATCGATGAAAAACTGTTTTTT.